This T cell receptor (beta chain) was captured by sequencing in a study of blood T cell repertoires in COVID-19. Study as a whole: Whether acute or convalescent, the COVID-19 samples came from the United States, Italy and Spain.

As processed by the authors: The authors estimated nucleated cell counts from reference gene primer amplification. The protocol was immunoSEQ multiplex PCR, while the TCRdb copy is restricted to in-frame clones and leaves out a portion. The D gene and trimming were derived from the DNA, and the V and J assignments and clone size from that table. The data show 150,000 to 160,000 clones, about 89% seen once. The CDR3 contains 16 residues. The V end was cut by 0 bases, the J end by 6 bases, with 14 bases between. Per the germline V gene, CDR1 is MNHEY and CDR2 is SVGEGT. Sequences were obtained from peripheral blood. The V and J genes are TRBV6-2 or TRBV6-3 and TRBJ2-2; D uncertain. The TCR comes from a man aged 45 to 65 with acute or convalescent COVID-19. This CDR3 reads CASSYSGHSSAGELFF. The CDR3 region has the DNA TGTGCCAGCAGTTACTCGGGCCACAGTAGTGCCGGGGAGCTGTTTTTT.